This is a list of T cell receptor beta chains from one sample in a study of PD-1 blockade in classical Hodgkin lymphoma. The data were produced by immunoSEQ multiplex PCR, yet TCRdb's version contains in-frame clones alone and is incomplete. The table has 10,000 or so clones, around 74% seen once; the top ten hold about 4.9%. The sequencing here drew on CD4+ T cells from blood, taken before the fourth cycle of nivolumab. The receptors stem from a human donor with classical Hodgkin lymphoma. Each CDR3 is given with its conserved first and last residue. The D gene is left open where the match is weak. Clone size appears in some rows only: once, few, many, or a class for an expanded clone.

size,D,J,V,CDR3,DNA
-,TRBD1,TRBJ2-7,TRBV13,CASSQRDSSYEQYF,TGTGCCAGCAGCCAACGGGACAGCTCCTACGAGCAGTACTTC
few,-,TRBJ1-6,TRBV2,CASRTRWNSPLHF,TGTGCCAGCAGGACAAGATGGAATTCACCCCTCCACTTT
-,TRBD1,TRBJ2-7,TRBV7-2,CASSLGTTGDEQYF,TGTGCCAGCAGCTTAGGAACGACAGGGGACGAGCAGTACTTC
-,TRBD1,TRBJ2-1,TRBV7-3,CASSLTHTGDWFF,TGTGCCAGCAGCTTAACGCACACAGGGGATTGGTTCTTC
-,-,TRBJ1-5,TRBV4-1,CASSQDFFSDSINQPQHF,TGCGCCAGCAGCCAAGATTTTTTTTCGGACAGTATCAATCAGCCCCAGCATTTT
-,TRBD2,TRBJ2-1,TRBV11-2,CASSFRTSGYNEQFF,TGTGCCAGCAGCTTCAGGACTAGCGGTTACAATGAGCAGTTCTTC
-,TRBD1,TRBJ2-5,TRBV28,CASSPTPSRGKWETQYF,TGTGCCAGCAGTCCGACGCCATCCAGGGGGAAATGGGAGACCCAGTACTTC
-,-,TRBJ2-2,TRBV7-2,CASSTLRGGKGVGVELFF,TGTGCCAGCAGCACATTACGAGGGGGTAAAGGTGTGGGAGTGGAGCTGTTTTTT
few,-,TRBJ1-1,TRBV2,CASSEVDGEAFF,TGTGCCAGCAGTGAAGTTGACGGTGAAGCTTTCTTT
-,TRBD1,TRBJ2-3,TRBV28,CASTSPGQPGTDTQYF,TGTGCCAGCACTTCCCCGGGACAGCCTGGAACAGATACGCAGTATTTT
-,-,TRBJ2-7,TRBV7-9,CASSLRDNSYEQYF,TGTGCCAGCAGCTTAAGGGACAACTCCTACGAGCAGTACTTC
-,-,TRBJ1-6,TRBV30,CAWSRPLHGNNSPLHF,TGTGCCTGGAGTAGACCACTTCACGGTAACAATTCACCCCTCCACTTT
-,-,TRBJ2-7,TRBV7-2,CASSLGPNSEQYF,TGTGCCAGCAGCTTAGGACCGAACTCCGAGCAGTACTTC
-,-,TRBJ1-1,TRBV4-2,CASSQVVSEGRNTEAFF,TGTGCCAGCAGCCAAGTAGTCTCGGAAGGGCGGAACACTGAAGCTTTCTTT
-,TRBD1,TRBJ1-5,TRBV23-1,CASSLTGGLNQPQHF,TGCGCCAGCAGTCTGACAGGGGGACTCAATCAGCCCCAGCATTTT
-,-,TRBJ1-4,TRBV2,CASTAGGKLFF,TGTGCCAGCACCGCAGGTGGAAAACTGTTTTTT
-,TRBD2,TRBJ2-1,TRBV7-7,CASSLGTSGNEQFF,TGTGCTAGCAGCTTAGGGACTAGCGGCAATGAGCAGTTCTTC
-,-,TRBJ1-2,TRBV7-2,CASSLDRESYGYTF,TGTGCCAGCAGCTTAGACAGGGAGTCCTATGGCTACACCTTC
-,-,TRBJ2-3,TRBV9,CASSSGGGGGTDTQYF,TGTGCCAGCAGCTCAGGAGGGGGGGGCGGGACAGATACGCAGTATTTT
-,-,TRBJ1-1,TRBV5-4,CASSLKTNTEAFF,TGTGCCAGCAGCTTGAAGACGAACACTGAAGCTTTCTTT
-,-,TRBJ1-3,TRBV2,CASTLGGSRSGNTIYF,TGTGCCAGCACCCTCGGGGGATCCCGCTCTGGAAACACCATATATTTT
-,-,TRBJ2-1,TRBV5-4,CASSTPALRGRGNEQFF,TGTGCCAGCAGCACCCCGGCCCTGAGGGGGCGGGGGAATGAGCAGTTCTTC
-,TRBD1,TRBJ2-1,TRBV6-1,CASSKGGTGGLNEQFF,TGTGCCAGCAGTAAAGGTGGGACAGGGGGATTGAATGAGCAGTTCTTC
few,-,TRBJ2-6,TRBV6-5,CASSYEGSGANVLTF,TGTGCCAGCAGTTATGAGGGGTCTGGGGCCAACGTCCTGACTTTC
-,TRBD1,TRBJ1-1,TRBV6-5,CASSDRGSNTEAFF,TGTGCCAGCAGCGACAGGGGATCGAACACTGAAGCTTTCTTT
-,-,TRBJ2-1,TRBV2,CASSRSQVNEQFF,TGTGCCAGCAGCCGCTCCCAGGTAAATGAGCAGTTCTTC
-,-,TRBJ2-2,TRBV6-1,CASSEGRGHTANTGELFF,TGTGCCAGCAGTGAAGGAAGAGGACATACCGCGAACACCGGGGAGCTGTTTTTT
few,-,TRBJ2-3,TRBV5-4,CASSLSLATLSSTDTQYF,TGTGCCAGCAGCTTGTCACTAGCAACACTCAGTAGCACAGATACGCAGTATTTT
-,TRBD1,TRBJ1-1,TRBV2,CASSAIRGLGEAFF,TGTGCCAGCAGCGCGATCAGGGGGCTGGGTGAAGCTTTCTTT
-,-,TRBJ2-3,TRBV2,CASRFLGGRGDTQYF,TGTGCCAGCAGGTTCCTAGGGGGCCGGGGGGATACGCAGTATTTT
-,-,TRBJ1-5,TRBV6-1,CASSRGGYSNQPQHF,TGTGCCAGCAGCCGGGGCGGTTATAGCAATCAGCCCCAGCATTTT
-,TRBD1,TRBJ1-2,TRBV28,CASSSDRVANYGYTF,TGTGCCAGCAGTTCGGACAGGGTGGCTAACTATGGCTACACCTTC
-,TRBD1,TRBJ1-1,TRBV10-2,CASRSGQGAAFF,TGCGCCAGCAGGTCAGGACAGGGGGCGGCTTTCTTT
-,-,TRBJ2-7,TRBV7-2,CASSPNGGSTYEQYF,TGTGCCAGCAGCCCTAACGGAGGCAGCACCTACGAGCAGTACTTC
-,-,TRBJ1-2,TRBV9,CASSADSYGYTF,TGTGCCAGCAGCGCGGACAGCTATGGCTACACCTTC
-,TRBD2,TRBJ2-5,TRBV7-9,CASVISGGPTETQYF,TGTGCCAGCGTAATCAGCGGGGGGCCCACAGAGACCCAGTACTTC
-,TRBD1,TRBJ1-2,TRBV28,CASSDRTGVDYGYTF,TGTGCCAGCAGTGACAGGACAGGGGTAGACTATGGCTACACCTTC
few,-,TRBJ1-5,TRBV28,CASSLVSNQPQHF,TGTGCCAGCAGTTTAGTTAGCAATCAGCCCCAGCATTTT
-,-,TRBJ1-6,TRBV4-1,CASSQVLNSPLHF,TGCGCCAGCAGCCAAGTCCTAAATTCACCCCTCCACTTT
-,-,TRBJ1-2,TRBV4-1,CASSQDTGWVYGYTF,TGCGCCAGCAGCCAAGACACAGGGTGGGTCTATGGCTACACCTTC
-,-,TRBJ2-5,TRBV28,CASSLQGTMRETQYF,TGTGCCAGCAGTTTGCAGGGGACAATGCGGGAGACCCAGTACTTC
few,TRBD1,TRBJ1-1,TRBV30,CAWSGGETGVNTEAFF,TGTGCCTGGAGTGGTGGGGAAACAGGGGTGAACACTGAAGCTTTCTTT
-,-,TRBJ2-3,TRBV10-3,CATGAADTQYF,TGTGCCACCGGGGCAGCGGATACGCAGTATTTT
-,TRBD1,TRBJ2-2,TRBV2,CASRQGAANTGELFF,TGTGCCAGCAGGCAGGGGGCCGCGAACACCGGGGAGCTGTTTTTT
-,TRBD1,TRBJ1-1,TRBV11-1,CASSSGRGRKAEAFF,TGTGCCAGCAGCTCAGGCAGGGGGCGCAAAGCTGAAGCTTTCTTT
-,-,TRBJ1-2,TRBV28,CASSTEGGVGGYTF,TGTGCCAGCAGTACCGAGGGGGGGGTTGGTGGCTACACCTTC
-,-,TRBJ1-4,TRBV5-5,CASSLVAGANEKLFF,TGTGCCAGCAGCTTGGTAGCCGGGGCTAATGAAAAACTGTTTTTT
-,-,TRBJ2-7,TRBV28,CASSFPATGNSYEQYF,TGTGCCAGCAGCTTTCCTGCGACCGGGAACTCCTACGAGCAGTACTTC
-,TRBD2,TRBJ2-3,TRBV28,CASSLPSGLTDTQYF,TGTGCCAGCAGTTTACCTAGCGGACTCACAGATACGCAGTATTTT
-,-,TRBJ1-6,TRBV11-1,CASSLASGRTGETLHF,TGTGCCAGCAGCTTAGCGTCAGGGCGGACCGGTGAGACCCTCCACTTT
-,-,TRBJ1-2,TRBV6-1,CASSEAAGLGYTF,TGTGCCAGCAGTGAAGCGGCAGGGCTTGGCTACACCTTC
-,TRBD1,TRBJ1-6,TRBV5-1,CASSVDRGNSPLHF,TGCGCCAGCAGCGTGGACAGGGGGAATTCACCCCTCCACTTT
-,-,TRBJ1-1,TRBV9,CASSPRSTEAFF,TGTGCCAGCAGCCCCCGGTCCACTGAAGCTTTCTTT
-,-,TRBJ1-4,TRBV5-4,CASSTRAGEKLFF,TGTGCCAGCAGTACCCGGGCGGGGGAAAAACTGTTTTTT
once,-,TRBJ2-3,TRBV2,CASSEAGGGRGDTQYF,TGTGCCAGCAGTGAAGCAGGAGGGGGCAGGGGAGATACGCAGTATTTT
-,TRBD2,TRBJ2-7,TRBV4-2,CASSQERRLAGGQYEQYF,TGTGCCAGCAGCCAAGAAAGGCGCCTAGCGGGGGGGCAGTACGAGCAGTACTTC
-,-,TRBJ1-2,TRBV19,CASSTQARALDGYTF,TGTGCCAGTAGCACCCAGGCCAGGGCCCTAGATGGCTACACCTTC
-,-,TRBJ1-6,TRBV19,CASSIAGGSVHSPLHF,TGTGCCAGTAGTATAGCGGGAGGGTCGGTCCATTCACCCCTCCACTTT
few,-,TRBJ1-2,TRBV6-5,CASMRGVGGYTF,TGTGCCAGCATGAGGGGGGTTGGTGGCTACACCTTC